Listed below are T cell receptor beta chains from one sample, sequenced in a study of response to subunit inactivated influenza vaccine. TCRdb reanalysed the RT-PCR reads using MiXCR and keeps one entry per CDR3 protein. The sample carries 500,000 to 700,000 distinct CDR3 sequences, roughly 23% recorded once. These same records also appear under a second study, on T cells expressing NK-cell markers.

The sequencing here drew on CD4+ T cells sorted from PBMCs, taken 11 to 12 days after vaccination. The receptors were gathered from a man aged 50 to 59 who received an inactivated influenza vaccine. Each CDR3 is given with its conserved first and last residue. The D gene is left open where the match is weak. Only part of the rows carry a size: once, few, many, or a class if the clone is expanded.

TRBJ1-1 TRBV7-9 NA NA CASSWVDTEAFF TGTGCCAGCAGCTGGGTGGACACTGAAGCTTTCTTT
TRBJ2-1 TRBV7-9 NA TRBD1 CASSLDPGTGKNEQFF TGTGCCAGCAGCTTAGATCCCGGGACAGGGAAAAATGAGCAGTTCTTC
TRBJ2-3 TRBV12-3/TRBV12-4 few TRBD2 CASSLGTNLDTQYF TGTGCCAGCAGCCTAGGGACTAACCTGGATACGCAGTATTTT
TRBJ2-5 TRBV11-2 NA NA CASRIPGGETQYF TGTGCCAGCAGGATACCTGGAGGAGAGACCCAGTACTTC
TRBJ1-6 TRBV7-2 few TRBD1 CASSRTGDASPLHF TGTGCCAGCAGTCGGACAGGGGATGCTTCACCCCTCCACTTT
TRBJ2-1 TRBV14 NA TRBD2 CASSQWAPGGEQFF TGTGCCAGCAGCCAATGGGCCCCGGGGGGTGAGCAGTTCTTC
TRBJ2-3 TRBV5-1 NA NA CASSLVGGGRTDTQYF TGCGCCAGCAGCTTGGTTGGCGGGGGCCGGACAGATACGCAGTATTTT
TRBJ2-5 TRBV24-1 NA NA CATSDMGSSGQETQYF TGTGCCACCAGTGATATGGGTAGCTCTGGCCAAGAGACCCAGTACTTC
TRBJ2-1 TRBV2 NA TRBD1 CASRKDRGVYNEQFF TGTGCCAGCAGAAAGGACAGGGGCGTGTACAATGAGCAGTTCTTC
TRBJ1-1 TRBV12-3/TRBV12-4 few TRBD1 CASSFSGQGLTEAFF TGTGCCAGCAGTTTTTCGGGACAGGGGTTAACTGAAGCTTTCTTT
TRBJ1-5 TRBV7-2 few NA CASSPWGNQPQHF TGTGCCAGCAGCCCCTGGGGCAATCAGCCCCAGCATTTT
TRBJ2-1 TRBV7-9 once TRBD2 CASSFGRAAYNEQFF TGTGCCAGCAGCTTCGGGAGGGCAGCTTACAATGAGCAGTTCTTC
TRBJ2-2 TRBV15 few NA CATSRDYPGAGELFF TGTGCCACCAGCAGAGATTATCCAGGGGCCGGGGAGCTGTTTTTT
TRBJ2-3 TRBV9 NA NA CASSPGHGATDTQYF TGTGCCAGCAGCCCTGGACATGGTGCGACAGATACGCAGTATTTT
TRBJ2-5 TRBV6-2/TRBV6-3 NA NA CASSYPPQQETQYF TGTGCCAGCAGTTACCCCCCCCAGCAGGAGACCCAGTACTTC
TRBJ1-1 TRBV18 few NA CASSTNGRNTEAFF TGTGCCAGCTCAACAAACGGACGGAACACTGAAGCTTTCTTT
TRBJ2-7 TRBV7-2 few NA CASSFPEGAQYF TGTGCCAGCAGCTTTCCGGAAGGGGCGCAGTACTTC
TRBJ1-4 TRBV15 NA NA CATSRDRQTIEKLFF TGTGCCACCAGCAGAGATCGGCAGACCATTGAAAAACTGTTTTTT
TRBJ2-3 TRBV29-1 NA TRBD2 CSVPRLAGTTDTQYF TGCAGCGTCCCTAGACTAGCGGGGACCACAGATACGCAGTATTTT
TRBJ2-2 TRBV9 many TRBD2 CASSVGGLAGGNTGELFF TGTGCCAGCAGCGTAGGTGGACTAGCGGGAGGTAACACCGGGGAGCTGTTTTTT
TRBJ2-1 TRBV11-2 many TRBD1 CASSLNFGTGDYEQFF TGTGCCAGCAGCTTAAACTTCGGGACAGGGGATTATGAGCAGTTCTTC
TRBJ2-3 TRBV3-1 NA TRBD2 CASSQGRSSGRALRTDTQYF TGTGCCAGCAGCCAAGGGAGGAGTAGCGGGAGGGCTCTCAGAACAGATACGCAGTATTTT
TRBJ2-1 TRBV28 NA NA CASSSITNEQFF TGTGCCAGCAGTTCCATTACGAATGAGCAGTTCTTC
TRBJ2-3 TRBV4-2 NA NA CASSQGRNSDTQYF TGTGCCAGCAGCCAAGGCCGGAACAGCGATACGCAGTATTTT
TRBJ1-2 TRBV5-1 few NA CASSLNSQGIKSGYTF TGCGCCAGCAGCTTAAACAGCCAGGGGATTAAGAGTGGCTACACCTTC
TRBJ2-1 TRBV12-3/TRBV12-4 few TRBD2 CASSLAAGGLNEQFF TGTGCCAGCAGTTTAGCAGCGGGGGGTCTCAATGAGCAGTTCTTC
TRBJ2-1 TRBV7-2 few TRBD2 CASSLASGRSSYNEQFF TGTGCCAGCAGCTTAGCTAGCGGGAGAAGCTCCTACAATGAGCAGTTCTTC
TRBJ2-1 TRBV3-1 many TRBD2 CASSQGGGTAYNEQFF TGTGCCAGCAGCCAAGGGGGGGGGACTGCCTACAATGAGCAGTTCTTC
TRBJ2-3 TRBV6-5 many NA CASSYRDSGTDTQYF TGTGCCAGCAGTTACCGGGATTCGGGGACAGATACGCAGTATTTT
TRBJ1-5 TRBV29-1 NA NA CSVGMGGGQPQHF TGCAGCGTTGGGATGGGGGGGGGTCAGCCCCAGCATTTT
TRBJ2-7 TRBV20-1 many NA CSAPNPGGGRRYEQYF TGCAGTGCGCCAAACCCAGGGGGAGGCCGGAGGTACGAGCAGTACTTC
TRBJ2-7 TRBV18 few NA CASSPPRVPYEQYF TGTGCCAGCTCACCACCCCGGGTCCCCTACGAGCAGTACTTC
TRBJ1-3 TRBV5-6 NA NA CASSSTGGIWNTIYF TGTGCCAGCAGTTCAACTGGGGGCATTTGGAACACCATATATTTT
TRBJ2-7 TRBV7-2 NA TRBD2 CASSETSGTYEQYF TGTGCCAGCAGCGAGACTAGCGGGACCTACGAGCAGTACTTC
TRBJ1-5 TRBV24-1 few TRBD1 CATKGGPNQPQHF TGTGCCACCAAAGGGGGCCCGAATCAGCCCCAGCATTTT
TRBJ2-3 TRBV5-5 NA TRBD2 CASSLATGGTGSTDTQYF TGTGCCAGCAGCTTGGCTACGGGGGGAACCGGTAGCACAGATACGCAGTATTTT
TRBJ2-2 TRBV7-3 few NA CASSLDRIANTGELFF TGTGCCAGCAGCCTAGACAGGATCGCGAACACCGGGGAGCTGTTTTTT
TRBJ2-1 TRBV5-1 few NA CASSLVLDNNEQFF TGCGCCAGCAGCTTGGTTCTAGATAACAATGAGCAGTTCTTC
TRBJ2-4 TRBV6-5 few NA CASSYSPIAKNIQYF TGTGCCAGCAGTTACTCGCCCATAGCCAAAAACATTCAGTACTTC
TRBJ2-2 TRBV7-9 many NA CASSLGTANTGELFF TGCGCCAGCAGCCTCGGGACCGCGAACACCGGGGAGCTGTTTTTT
TRBJ1-4 TRBV6-5 few TRBD1 CASSYSWARGLREKLFF TGTGCCAGCAGTTACTCGTGGGCCAGGGGGCTTAGGGAAAAACTGTTTTTT
TRBJ2-7 TRBV24-1 NA NA CATSDAPGTATLGQYF TGTGCCACCAGTGACGCCCCGGGAACAGCGACTCTTGGGCAGTACTTC
TRBJ2-7 TRBV28 once NA CASSVQVYEQYF TGTGCCAGCAGTGTGCAGGTATACGAGCAGTACTTC
TRBJ1-5 TRBV18 NA NA CASSPGTAEGQPQHF TGTGCCAGCTCACCCGGGACCGCCGAGGGGCAGCCCCAGCATTTT
TRBJ2-6 TRBV20-1 NA TRBD1 CSANRGGSSGANVLTF TGCAGTGCAAACAGGGGCGGAAGCTCTGGGGCCAACGTCCTGACTTTC
TRBJ2-1 TRBV4-3 few NA CASSQETAAEQFF TGCGCCAGCAGCCAAGAAACCGCGGCCGAGCAGTTCTTC
TRBJ1-5 TRBV12-5 NA TRBD1 CASGRPGQGDQPQHF TGTGCTAGTGGTAGACCGGGACAGGGAGATCAGCCCCAGCATTTT
TRBJ1-3 TRBV30 NA NA CAWSVKAGNTIYF TGTGCCTGGTCGGTGAAAGCTGGAAACACCATATATTTT
TRBJ2-3 TRBV27 NA NA CASSFLARTDTQYF TGTGCCAGCAGTTTCCTGGCCCGCACAGATACGCAGTATTTT